The clone carrying this T cell receptor (beta chain) was found many times. RNA transcripts provided the source from which TCR beta CDR3 regions were amplified. First-round RT-PCR of the TCR CDR3 relied on the HTBI primer set. One entry per CDR3 protein, called by TCRdb with MiXCR from the multiplex PCR reads. The sample has around 500,000 distinct CDR3 sequences, about 14% seen once. This CDR3 has 12 amino acids. V gave up 7 bases and J gave up 7 bases, with 11 bases separating them. The sample is drawn from a study of T cells in Graves' hyperthyroidism and ophthalmopathy. The specimen sequenced was blood. The receptor was isolated from a woman aged 35 to 49 with Graves' hyperthyroidism. The chain carries TRBV12-3 or TRBV12-4 and TRBJ2-1; no reliable D call. The CDR3 is CASTLMGNEQFF. CDR3 nucleotide sequence: TGTGCCAGCACCCTAATGGGTAATGAGCAGTTCTTC.